This TCR beta chain was sequenced during a study of T cell repertoires in cytomegalovirus infection. Study context: Recently identified HLA-C-restricted CMV epitopes were used, and well-studied HLA-B-restricted CMV epitopes were used as well. Both CMV infection and a matching HLA type were indicated by public TCR beta signatures.

A word on this clonotype: The antigen remains unidentified.

Study-wide results and caveats: Cumulative frequency (of public TCR beta family members) identified carriers of CMV plus the relevant HLA. In two of eight donors, the top clonotype was HLA-C-restricted CMV-specific.

MiXCR was run by TCRdb on the reads, yielding one entry per CDR3 protein. The sample records about 890,000 distinct CDR3 sequences, approximately 31% being singletons. V shed 0 bases and J 6 bases; nucleotides not matched to a gene: 13. CDR1 is MNHNS and CDR2 is SASEGT in the germline V gene. The CDR3 covers 17 residues. This chain joins TRBV6-1 and TRBJ1-2; the match to TRBD1 covers 7 bases. The input for sequencing was cultured CD8+ T cells from PBMCs, taken from culture after CMV antigen stimulation. The receptor comes from a human donor in good health (CMV status not recorded). Some clones in this sample may be carry-over from other donors' samples. CDR3 bases: TGTGCCAGCAGTGAAGCGTCAGACAGGGTGATCTTTAATGGCTACACCTTC. Amino acids: CASSEASDRVIFNGYTF.